This T cell receptor beta chain stems from a study of tumor T cells in aggressive B-cell lymphoma. Libraries were prepared by immunoSEQ multiplex PCR; TCRdb keeps only in-frame clonotypes and omits some of them. Here the sample spans around 2,600 clones, less than 90% being singletons. The CDR3 sequence is 12 residues long. The V gene's germline CDR1 is MNHNY and CDR2 SVGAGI (reference sequence). With V trimmed by 4 bases and J by 9 bases, 1 base remained unmatched. V gene TRBV6-6 combines with J gene TRBJ2-4; TRBD2 matches 9 bases. Sequences were obtained from tumor tissue. The TCR sequence derives from an adult with diffuse large B cell lymphoma. The CDR3 DNA reads as TGTGCCAGCAGTTCGACTAGCGGCATTCAGTACTTC. Encoded protein: CASSSTSGIQYF.